The 15 T cell receptor beta chains presented below share a single source sample, sequenced in a study of T cells in Graves' hyperthyroidism and ophthalmopathy. Amplification of TCR beta CDR3 regions was performed using RNA transcripts as template. HTBI primers were the set used in a first-round RT-PCR of the TCR CDR3. Each CDR3 protein is one row after TCRdb ran MiXCR on the multiplex PCR reads. The table records around 430,000 distinct CDR3 sequences, about 15% of them present only once. Sequencing was done on a sample of blood. The source is a woman younger than 45 with Graves' hyperthyroidism.

This clonotype showed up just a few times. This rearrangement joins TRBV7-2 to TRBJ1-2; TRBD1 matches 12 bases. CDR3 length: 15 residues. V was pared by 5 bases and J by 7 bases, with 8 bases of the junction left unmatched. The germline CDR1 and CDR2 sequences are SGHTA and FQGNSA. The CDR3 loop reads CASSPGGQGAVGYTF. The CDR3 coding sequence is TGTGCCAGCAGCCCCGGGGGACAGGGGGCCGTTGGCTACACCTTC.

This clonotype has at least ten counts. The J gene is TRBJ2-7, the V gene TRBV5-1; 7 positions match TRBD2. The germline V gene has CDR1 SGHRS and CDR2 YFSETQ. V trimming: 4 bases; J trimming: 2 bases; junction bases outside the gene matches: 6. This CDR3 contains 14 residues. The CDR3, as DNA: TGCGCCAGCAGCCACTCGGGACTACCCTACGAGCAGTACTTC. Residues: CASSHSGLPYEQYF.

This clonotype was seen a handful of times. The chain has TRBV4-2 and TRBJ2-7; D not resolved. Germline CDR1 reads LGHNA; CDR2 reads YNFKEQ. The CDR3 has 15 amino acids. Trimming left V 3 bases short and J 3 bases short, with 15 bases between. The CDR3 sequence: CASSHPMGSFYEQYF. The DNA of the CDR3 is TGTGCCAGCAGCCACCCGATGGGCTCATTCTACGAGCAGTACTTC.

This clonotype was counted many times. The rearrangement links TRBV24-1 to TRBJ2-7; tentatively, D is TRBD2 (5 bases). The CDR3 consists of 16 residues. The ends were cut back, 4 bases at V and 4 bases at J, with 19 bases in the middle. Germline V CDR1 and CDR2: KGHDR, SFDVKD. The CDR3 spells CATSEGGLGKLYEQYF. The CDR3, as DNA: TGTGCCACCAGTGAGGGCGGGCTTGGTAAACTTTACGAGCAGTACTTC.

The table lists this clonotype with a few counts. The chain recombines TRBV4-1 with TRBJ2-3, with D tentatively TRBD2 (5 bases). Germline CDR1 is MGHRA and CDR2 is YSYEKL. Trimming removed 5 bases from V and 0 bases from J, with 12 bases in between. This CDR3 spans 15 amino acids. In nucleotides, the CDR3 is TGCGCCAGCAGCGCCCTCCGGACTAGCACAGATACGCAGTATTTT. This codes for CASSALRTSTDTQYF.

This clonotype was detected ten times or more. The chain links TRBV9 to TRBJ2-7; D may be TRBD1 (6 bases). CDR1 and CDR2 from the germline V gene are SGDLS and YYNGEE. CDR3 size: 15 residues. Trimming left V 0 bases short and J 0 bases short, with 10 bases between. The CDR3 sequence: CASSVEQGASYEQYF. The DNA for the CDR3 is TGTGCCAGCAGCGTAGAACAGGGAGCCTCCTACGAGCAGTACTTC. Drawing the rest from reference TRBV9 and TRBJ2-7, the complete variable domain is DSGVTQTPKHLITATGQRVTLRCSPRSGDLSVYWYQQSLDQGLQFLIQYYNGEERAKGNILERFSAQQFPDLHSELNLSSLELGDSALYFCASSVEQGASYEQYFGPGTRLTVT.

The chain recombines TRBV25-1 with TRBJ2-1; 10 bases are a match to TRBD2. V lost 1 base to trimming and J lost 8 bases; unmatched junction nucleotides: 11. The CDR3 is made up of 17 amino acids. The germline V gene has CDR1 MGHDK and CDR2 SYGVNS. CDR3 loop: CASSESGSGRLDDEQFF. In nucleotides, the CDR3 is TGTGCCAGCAGTGAATCAGGTAGCGGGAGGCTCGACGATGAGCAGTTCTTC. Variable domain in full (rest from reference TRBV25-1 and TRBJ2-1): EADIYQTPRYLVIGTGKKITLECSQTMGHDKMYWYQQDPGMELHLIHYSYGVNSTEKGDLSSESTVSRIRTEHFPLTLESARPSHTSQYLCASSESGSGRLDDEQFFGPGTRLTVL.

This clonotype was seen only a few times. The rearrangement uses TRBV12-3 or TRBV12-4 and TRBJ2-7; TRBD2 is a possible D gene (5 bases). The V end was cut by 7 bases, the J end by 7 bases, with 11 bases between. The CDR3 length is 11 residues. The CDR3 sequence: CASTLGREQYF. The CDR3 DNA is TGTGCCAGCACACTAGGGCGGGAGCAGTACTTC.

A few counts support this clonotype. V usage is TRBV29-1 and J usage is TRBJ1-1; D is perhaps TRBD1 (5 bases). The ends were cut back, 3 bases at V and 4 bases at J, with 6 bases in the middle. This CDR3 has 11 amino acids. Germline lookup yields CDR1 SQVTM and CDR2 ANQGSEA. CDR3 nucleotides: TGCAGCGTTGATGGGGGCACTGAAGCTTTCTTT. Translated, it gives CSVDGGTEAFF.

For this clonotype: A much larger clone lies one base from this, so it may be a read error. Because it lacks the conserved phenylalanine or tryptophan at the end, this CDR3 is likely a read error. The chain joins TRBV20-1 to TRBJ2-1, with TRBD2 identical over 10 bases. Germline assignment: CDR1 DFQATT and CDR2 SNEGSKA (reference sequence). The CDR3 loop spans 17 amino acids. Losses at the gene ends were 3 bases for V and 5 bases for J; bases not matched to a gene: 13. The CDR3 DNA is TGCAGTGCTAGTAGCTTTGGGGCTAGCGGGAGTAACAATGAGCAGTTCTTA. Its protein is CSASSFGASGSNNEQFL.

Many counts were recorded for this clonotype. The chain carries TRBV27 and TRBJ2-7, with 10 bases fitting TRBD1. Germline V gene lookup returns CDR1 MNHEY and CDR2 SMNVEV (reference sequence). CDR3 length equals 17 residues. V lost 4 bases and J lost 6; bases outside the gene matches: 15. Here the CDR3 DNA reads TGTGCCAGCAGTTCCTATGGCCGACAGGGGGCCCGGACCGAGCAGTACTTC. Its protein is CASSSYGRQGARTEQYF.

The genes are TRBV24-1 and TRBJ2-1; 7 bases fit TRBD1. The J call may be faulty, since TRBJ2-7 better matches the DNA end. The CDR3 sequence is 15 residues long. Germline CDR1 reads KGHDR; CDR2 reads SFDVKD. The CDR3 region is CATSGAGTAYNEQYF. CDR3 coding DNA: TGTGCCACCAGTGGAGCCGGGACAGCTTACAATGAGCAGTACTTC.

This clonotype was detected only a few times. The chain combines TRBV4-1 with TRBJ2-5; D gene ambiguous. Germline loops: CDR1 MGHRA, CDR2 YSYEKL. CDR3 size: 14 residues. The V end was cut by 0 bases, the J end by 0 bases, with 5 bases between. CDR3 nucleotide sequence: TGCGCCAGCAGCCAAGATGCGTACCAAGAGACCCAGTACTTC. Its protein product is CASSQDAYQETQYF.

Only one count was recorded for this clonotype. A much larger clone lies a single base off, so this may be a read error. The chain recombines TRBV5-1 with TRBJ2-5, with D hard to call. The CDR3 has 16 residues. Germline loops: CDR1 SGHRS, CDR2 YFSETQ. The V and J ends lost 0 bases and 0 bases respectively, with 12 bases between them. This CDR3 reads CASSLGPDTYQETQYF. CDR3 coding DNA: TGCGCCAGCAGCTTGGGTCCAGATACGTACCAAGAGACCCAGTACTTC.

The chain carries TRBV4-1 and TRBJ2-1, with TRBD2 as a possible D gene (6 bases). The CDR3 covers 14 residues. V gave up 1 base and J gave up 10 bases, with 14 bases separating them. Germline-derived CDR1 and CDR2 are MGHRA and YSYEKL. The CDR3 loop is CASSQGPGAWEQFF. The DNA of the CDR3 is TGCGCCAGCAGCCAAGGCCCGGGAGCATGGGAGCAGTTCTTC.